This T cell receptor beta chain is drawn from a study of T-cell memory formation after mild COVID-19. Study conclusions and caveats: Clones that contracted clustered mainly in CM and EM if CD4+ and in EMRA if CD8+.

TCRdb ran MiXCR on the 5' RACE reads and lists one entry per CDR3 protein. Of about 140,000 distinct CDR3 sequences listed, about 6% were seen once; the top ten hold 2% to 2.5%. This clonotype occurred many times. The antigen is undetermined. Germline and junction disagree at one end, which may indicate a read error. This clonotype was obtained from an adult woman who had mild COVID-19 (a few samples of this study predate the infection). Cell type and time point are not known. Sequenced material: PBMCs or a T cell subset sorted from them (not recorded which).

CDR3: CASSPLGNNEQFF. As DNA, the CDR3 is TGTGCCAGCTCCCCACTAGGAAACAATGAGCAGTTCTTC. The chain joins TRBV18 to TRBJ2-1, with D possibly TRBD2 on 5 matching bases. CDR3 length: 13 residues. Germline CDR1 and CDR2: KGHSH and LQKENI.